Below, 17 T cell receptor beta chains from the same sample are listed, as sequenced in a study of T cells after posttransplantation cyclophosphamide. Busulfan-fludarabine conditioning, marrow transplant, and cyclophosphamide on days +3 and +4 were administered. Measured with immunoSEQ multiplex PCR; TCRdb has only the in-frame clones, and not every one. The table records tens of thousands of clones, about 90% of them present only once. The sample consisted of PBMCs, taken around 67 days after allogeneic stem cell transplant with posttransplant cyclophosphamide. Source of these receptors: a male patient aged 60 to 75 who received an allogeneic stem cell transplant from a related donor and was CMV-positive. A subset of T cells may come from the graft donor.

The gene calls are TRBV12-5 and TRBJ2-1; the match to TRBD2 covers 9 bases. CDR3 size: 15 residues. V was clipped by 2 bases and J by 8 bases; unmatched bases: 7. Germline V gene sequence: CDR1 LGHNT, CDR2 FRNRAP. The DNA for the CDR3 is TGTGCTAGTGGTTTGCTGGCGGGGGGGCCTTATGAGCAGTTCTTC. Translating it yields CASGLLAGGPYEQFF.

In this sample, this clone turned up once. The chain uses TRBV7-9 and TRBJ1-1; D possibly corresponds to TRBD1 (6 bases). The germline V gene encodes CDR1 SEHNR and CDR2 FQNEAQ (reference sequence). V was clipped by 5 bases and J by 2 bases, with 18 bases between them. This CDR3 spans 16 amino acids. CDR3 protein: CASSPRQVGPNTEAFF. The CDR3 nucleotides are TGTGCCAGCAGCCCGCGACAGGTGGGTCCTAACACTGAAGCTTTCTTT.

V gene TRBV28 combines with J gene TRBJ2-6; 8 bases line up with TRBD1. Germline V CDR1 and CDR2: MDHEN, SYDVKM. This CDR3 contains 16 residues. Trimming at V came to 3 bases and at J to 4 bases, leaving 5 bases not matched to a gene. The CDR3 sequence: CASSFDRGPGANVLTF. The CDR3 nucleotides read TGTGCCAGCAGTTTCGACAGGGGACCCGGGGCCAACGTCCTGACTTTC. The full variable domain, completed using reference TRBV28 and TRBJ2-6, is DVKVTQSSRYLVKRTGEKVFLECVQDMDHENMFWYRQDPGLGLRLIYFSYDVKMKEKGDIPEGYSVSREKKERFSLILESASTNQTSMYLCASSFDRGPGANVLTFGAGSRLTVL.

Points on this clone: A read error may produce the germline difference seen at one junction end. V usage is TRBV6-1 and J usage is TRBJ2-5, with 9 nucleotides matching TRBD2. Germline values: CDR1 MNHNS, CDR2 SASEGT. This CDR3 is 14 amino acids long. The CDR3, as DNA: TGTGCCAGCAGAGAAGGGACTAGCTTGGAGACCCAGTACTTC. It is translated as CASREGTSLETQYF.

The chain's CDR3 is CATSPGFSGNTIYF. CDR3 in DNA: TGTGCCACAAGCCCAGGGTTCTCTGGAAACACCATATATTTT. The J gene is TRBJ1-3, the V gene TRBV15; weak D call: TRBD1 (5 bases). Germline V gene lookup returns CDR1 LNHNV and CDR2 YYDKDF (reference sequence). The V gene lost 9 bases and the J gene lost 0 bases, with 12 bases spanning the gap. The length of the CDR3 is 14 residues.

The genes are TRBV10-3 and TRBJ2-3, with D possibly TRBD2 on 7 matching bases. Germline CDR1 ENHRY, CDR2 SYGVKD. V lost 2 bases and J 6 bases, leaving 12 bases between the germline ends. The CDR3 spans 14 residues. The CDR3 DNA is TGTGCCATCAGTGAGCCGGGGGGCAGGGATACGCAGTATTTT. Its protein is CAISEPGGRDTQYF.

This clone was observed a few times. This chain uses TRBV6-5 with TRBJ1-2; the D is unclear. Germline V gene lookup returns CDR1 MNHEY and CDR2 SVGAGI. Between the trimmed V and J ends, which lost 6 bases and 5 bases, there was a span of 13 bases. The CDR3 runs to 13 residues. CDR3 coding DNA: TGTGCCAGCAGGCCGGGGAGGGCTTATGGCTACACCTTC. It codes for CASRPGRAYGYTF.

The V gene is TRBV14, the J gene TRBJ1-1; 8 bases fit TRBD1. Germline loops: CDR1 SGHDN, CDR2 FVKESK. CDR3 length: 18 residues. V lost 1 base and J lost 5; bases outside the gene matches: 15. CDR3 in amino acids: CASSQVSVKAGGETEAFF. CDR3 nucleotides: TGTGCCAGCAGCCAAGTATCCGTGAAGGCAGGGGGCGAGACTGAAGCTTTCTTT.

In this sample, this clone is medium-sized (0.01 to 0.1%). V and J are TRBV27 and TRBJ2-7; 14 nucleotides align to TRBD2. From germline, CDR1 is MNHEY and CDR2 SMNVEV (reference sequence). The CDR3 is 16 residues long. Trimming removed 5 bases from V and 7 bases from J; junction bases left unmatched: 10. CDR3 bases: TGTGCCAGCAGTCCCCGGACTAGCGGGGGGTTTCAGGAGCAGTACGTC. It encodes CASSPRTSGGFQEQYV.

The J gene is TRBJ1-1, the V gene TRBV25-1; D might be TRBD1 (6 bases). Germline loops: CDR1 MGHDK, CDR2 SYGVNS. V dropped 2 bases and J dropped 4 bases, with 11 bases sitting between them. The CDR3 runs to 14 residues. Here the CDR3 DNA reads TGTGCCAGCAGTGAAATTGGGGGCTCCACTGAAGCTTTCTTT. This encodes CASSEIGGSTEAFF.

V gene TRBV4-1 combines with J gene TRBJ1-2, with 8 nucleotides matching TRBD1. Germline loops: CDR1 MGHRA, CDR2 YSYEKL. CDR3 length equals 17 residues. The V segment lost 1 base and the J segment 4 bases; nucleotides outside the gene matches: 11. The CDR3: CASSQVRTGPLGYGYTF. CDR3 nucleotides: TGCGCCAGCAGCCAAGTCCGGACAGGGCCCTTAGGCTATGGCTACACCTTC.

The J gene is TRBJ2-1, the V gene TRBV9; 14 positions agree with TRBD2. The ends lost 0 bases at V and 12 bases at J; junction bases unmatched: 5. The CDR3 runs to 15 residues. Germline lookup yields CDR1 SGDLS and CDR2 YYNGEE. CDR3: CASSVGLAGGKGQFF. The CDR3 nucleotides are TGTGCCAGCAGCGTAGGACTAGCGGGGGGGAAGGGGCAGTTCTTC.

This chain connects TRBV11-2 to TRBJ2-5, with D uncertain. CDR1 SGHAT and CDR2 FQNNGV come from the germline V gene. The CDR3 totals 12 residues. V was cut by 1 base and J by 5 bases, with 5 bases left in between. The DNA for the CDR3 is TGTGCCAGCAGCTTAGGAGAGGAGACCCAGTACTTC. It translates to CASSLGEETQYF.

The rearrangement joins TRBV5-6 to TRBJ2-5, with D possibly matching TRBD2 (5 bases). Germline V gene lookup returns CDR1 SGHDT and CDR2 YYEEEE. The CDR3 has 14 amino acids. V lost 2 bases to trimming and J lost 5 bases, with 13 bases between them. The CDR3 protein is CASSFRGSGETQYF. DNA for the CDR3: TGTGCCAGCAGCTTTCGAGGGTCTGGGGAGACCCAGTACTTC. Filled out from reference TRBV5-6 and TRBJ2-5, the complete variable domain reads DAGVTQSPTHLIKTRGQQVTLRCSPKSGHDTVSWYQQALGQGPQFIFQYYEEEERQRGNFPDRFSGHQFPNYSSELNVNALLLGDSALYLCASSFRGSGETQYFGPGTRLLVL.

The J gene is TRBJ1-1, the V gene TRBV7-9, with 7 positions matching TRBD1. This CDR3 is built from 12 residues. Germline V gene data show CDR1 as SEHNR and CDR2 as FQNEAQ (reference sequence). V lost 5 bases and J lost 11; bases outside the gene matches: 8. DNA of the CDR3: TGTGCCAGCAGCCCCAGACAGGGCGAGGCTTTCTTT. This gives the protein CASSPRQGEAFF.

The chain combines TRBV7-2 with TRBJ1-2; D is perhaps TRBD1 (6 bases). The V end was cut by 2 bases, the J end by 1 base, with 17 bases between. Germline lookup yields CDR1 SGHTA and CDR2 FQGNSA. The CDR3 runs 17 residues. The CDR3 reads CASSLQVDPRGNYGYTF. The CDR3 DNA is TGTGCCAGCAGCTTACAAGTGGACCCCAGGGGTAACTATGGCTACACCTTC.

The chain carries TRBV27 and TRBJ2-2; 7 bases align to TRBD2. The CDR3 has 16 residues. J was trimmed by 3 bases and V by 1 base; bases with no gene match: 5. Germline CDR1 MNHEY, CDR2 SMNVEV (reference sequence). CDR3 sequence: CASSLFVGGDTGELFF. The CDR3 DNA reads TGTGCCAGCAGTTTATTTGTGGGGGGGGACACCGGGGAGCTGTTTTTT.